Following are 11 T cell receptor beta chains from one sample sequenced in a study of blood T cells in healthy people across ages. Then a second PCR, running roughly 7 to 11 cycles, was carried out with a sample-barcoded 5' primer and a J-beta primer mix. TCRdb used MiXCR to reprocess the 5' RACE reads, holding one entry per CDR3 protein. The table shows roughly 680,000 distinct CDR3 sequences, with around 50% occurring only once. Material: blood. The receptor source for this set is a woman older than 75 in good health.

Of note for this clonotype: This may be a read error, as it is one base from a much larger clone. The chain carries TRBV2 and TRBJ2-1; D uncertain. This CDR3 has 12 residues. Germline values: CDR1 SNHLY, CDR2 FYNNEI. CDR3 in DNA: TGTGTCAGCAGTGACCCCTATAGTGAGCAGTTCTTC. Its protein is CVSSDPYSEQFF.

V is TRBV6-5 and J is TRBJ2-2; D remains ambiguous. The V end was cut by 0 bases, the J end by 4 bases, with 3 bases between. The germline V gene encodes CDR1 MNHEY and CDR2 SVGAGI. There are 13 residues in the CDR3. The DNA for the CDR3 is TGTGCCAGCAGTTACTCAACCACCGGGGAGCTGTTTTTT. Translating it yields CASSYSTTGELFF.

V and J are TRBV18 and TRBJ2-7; TRBD1 might be the D (6 bases). The CDR3 loop spans 13 amino acids. The germline gives CDR1 KGHSH, CDR2 LQKENI. Trimming stripped 5 bases from V and 7 bases from J, with 15 bases between. CDR3 amino acids: CASSSGTLDEQYF. Here the CDR3 DNA reads TGTGCCAGCTCAAGTGGGACACTCGATGAGCAGTACTTC.

Many counts were recorded for this clonotype. The gene calls are TRBV12-3 or TRBV12-4 and TRBJ2-3; D is uncertain. V dropped 6 bases and J dropped 0 bases, with 10 bases sitting between them. This CDR3 comprises 14 residues. This chain's CDR3 is CASSFRPSTDTQYF. DNA of the CDR3: TGTGCCAGCAGCTTCCGGCCTAGCACAGATACGCAGTATTTT.

As for this clonotype: One end of the junction is discordant with germline, which a read error may explain. The chain recombines TRBV29-1 with TRBJ2-7; TRBD2 matches 8 bases. The CDR3 totals 13 residues. CDR1 is SQVTM and CDR2 is ANQGSEA in the germline V gene. CDR3 bases: TGCAGCGGTGTGAGCGGGAGCTCCGACGAGCAGTACTTC. As protein: CSGVSGSSDEQYF.

Details on this clonotype: This may come from a read error, since a much larger clone is one base off. The V gene is TRBV10-3, the J gene TRBJ2-6, with D possibly being TRBD2 (6 bases). The germline gives CDR1 ENHRY, CDR2 SYGVKD. The V end was cut by 4 bases, the J end by 2 bases, with 27 bases between. The CDR3 consists of 21 residues. The CDR3, as DNA: TGTGCCATCAGTGGCTCTACGGGCAGAAACTGGTCTAGCGCTGGGGCCAACGTCCTGACTTTC. It encodes CAISGSTGRNWSSAGANVLTF.

The V gene is TRBV6-1, the J gene TRBJ2-1; 8 positions match TRBD1. The V gene's germline CDR1 is MNHNS and CDR2 SASEGT. The V segment lost 5 bases and the J segment 6 bases; nucleotides outside the gene matches: 21. This CDR3 spans 19 amino acids. The CDR3 bases are TGTGCCAGCAGTCGGACACTTTCCCAAGACAGGGGTCTTGGCAATGAGCAGTTCTTC. Its protein product is CASSRTLSQDRGLGNEQFF.

The chain employs TRBV5-5 and TRBJ2-2; D is possibly TRBD1 or TRBD2 (5 bases each). The germline V and J ends were trimmed by 0 bases and 1 base, with 22 bases remaining between them. The V gene's germline CDR1 is SGHKS and CDR2 YYEKEE (reference sequence). The CDR3 sequence is 20 residues long. CDR3 in amino acids: CASSLDGGRLILQNTGELFF. DNA for the CDR3: TGTGCCAGCAGCTTGGATGGGGGAAGGTTAATCCTTCAGAACACCGGGGAGCTGTTTTTT.

The gene calls are TRBV12-3 or TRBV12-4 and TRBJ1-5; D remains unclear. Deletions cut 0 bases from V and 0 bases from J, with 9 bases between. This CDR3 is 16 amino acids long. DNA for the CDR3: TGTGCCAGCAGTTTAGCAAGTACGCATAGCAATCAGCCCCAGCATTTT. Its protein is CASSLASTHSNQPQHF.

The chain uses TRBV30 and TRBJ2-1; 7 bases line up with TRBD2. Germline V gives CDR1 GTSNPN, CDR2 SVGIG (reference sequence). Germline trimming cut 2 bases from V and 7 bases from J; bases unmatched to any gene: 11. CDR3 length: 15 amino acids. CDR3 amino acids: CAWSPGRAGLNEQFF. The DNA of the CDR3 is TGTGCCTGGAGTCCCGGACGAGCGGGACTGAATGAGCAGTTCTTC.

This clonotype was seen ten or more times. This chain connects TRBV11-1 to TRBJ2-5; weak D call: TRBD2 (6 bases). Germline V gene lookup returns CDR1 SGHAT and CDR2 FQDESV (reference sequence). Trimming stripped 5 bases from V and 5 bases from J, with 15 bases between. The CDR3 totals 14 residues. CDR3 in DNA: TGTGCCAGCAGCCTCGGGAGAGATGCGGAGACCCAGTACTTC. Translating it yields CASSLGRDAETQYF.